This TCR beta chain was captured by sequencing in a study of blood T cell repertoires in COVID-19. Assay: immunoSEQ multiplex PCR; the TCRdb copy retains only in-frame clones and omits some. The table records some 110,000 clones, roughly 81% of them present only once. Trimming stripped 3 bases from V and 5 bases from J, with 9 bases between. This CDR3 is built from 13 residues. V is TRBV12-3 or TRBV12-4 and J is TRBJ2-3; D ambiguous. Specimen: peripheral blood. The TCR sequence derives from a man aged 40-49 years with acute or convalescent COVID-19. The CDR3 DNA sequence: TGTGCCAGCAGTTTCGCATCCGGAGATACGCAGTATTTT. Residues: CASSFASGDTQYF.